The rows below give T cell receptor beta chains drawn from one sample of a study of vaccination effects on CD4 cells after COVID-19. The table came from immunoSEQ multiplex PCR; TCRdb's copy has only in-frame clones and leaves some out. This table holds about 21,000 clones, 73% found once. Their specific antigens are unknown. The sample here was CD4+ T cells from PBMCs cultured with HCoV-NL63 spike peptides, taken before COVID-19 vaccination. The receptors shown here come from a human donor who received a COVID-19 vaccine. Each CDR3 is given with its conserved first and last residue. D genes are given only for firm matches. Not all rows give a size; the values are once, few, many and, for expanded clones, a class.

d_gene	j_gene	abundance	len	v_gene	CDR3aa	CDR3nt
-	TRBJ1-2	-	13	TRBV29-1	CSVPTASNYGYTF	TGCAGCGTCCCGACAGCTTCTAACTATGGCTACACCTTC
TRBD2	TRBJ2-1	-	14	TRBV6-5	CASTPLAGNNEQFF	TGTGCCAGCACCCCACTAGCGGGAAACAATGAGCAGTTCTTC
-	TRBJ1-5	-	14	TRBV18	CASSPDQGGQPQHF	TGTGCCAGCTCACCAGACCAGGGCGGTCAGCCCCAGCATTTT
-	TRBJ1-2	-	13	TRBV3-1/TRBV3-2	CASSLGHTYGYTF	TGTGCCAGCAGCCTGGGACATACTTATGGCTACACCTTC
-	TRBJ2-2	few	13	TRBV7-9	CASSLGFTGELFF	TGTGCCAGCAGCTTAGGTTTCACCGGGGAGCTGTTTTTT
-	TRBJ1-2	-	14	TRBV6-1	CASSDGARNYGYTF	TGTGCCAGCAGTGATGGGGCTAGGAACTATGGCTACACCTTC
TRBD2	TRBJ2-1	-	16	TRBV3-1/TRBV3-2	CASSQETSGGGNEQFF	TGTGCCAGCAGCCAAGAGACTAGCGGGGGTGGGAATGAGCAGTTCTTC
-	TRBJ2-6	-	14	TRBV7-2	CASSPRSGANVLTF	TGTGCCAGCAGCCCGCGATCTGGGGCCAACGTCCTGACTTTC
-	TRBJ1-2	hyperexpanded	13	TRBV19	CASSDTHNYGYTF	TGTGCCAGTAGCGATACCCATAACTATGGCTACACCTTC
-	TRBJ1-5	-	13	TRBV19	CASSGDSNQPQHF	TGTGCCAGTAGTGGGGACAGCAATCAGCCCCAGCATTTT
TRBD1	TRBJ2-6	-	18	TRBV7-9	CASSETGGEKSGANVLTF	TGTGCCAGCAGCGAGACAGGGGGCGAAAAATCTGGGGCCAACGTCCTGACTTTC
-	TRBJ2-3	-	11	TRBV7-2	CASSLFGAPYF	TGTGCCAGCAGCTTATTTGGGGCCCCGTATTTT
-	TRBJ2-3	-	12	TRBV6-5	CASRTERNTQYF	TGTGCCAGCAGAACAGAGCGGAATACGCAGTATTTT
TRBD1	TRBJ2-3	-	14	TRBV24-1	CATSRTGSTDTQYF	TGTGCCACCAGTAGGACAGGGAGCACAGATACGCAGTATTTT
TRBD2	TRBJ2-5	-	16	TRBV9	CASSVDLAGGQETQYF	TGTGCCAGCAGCGTAGACCTAGCGGGGGGACAAGAGACCCAGTACTTC
-	TRBJ2-5	-	14	TRBV5-1	CASSLGGGQETQYF	TGCGCCAGCAGCTTGGGAGGGGGCCAAGAGACCCAGTACTTC
-	TRBJ2-2	few	13	TRBV7-2	CASSSRSTGELFF	TGTGCCAGCAGTTCCCGTAGCACCGGGGAGCTGTTTTTT
-	TRBJ2-5	few	12	TRBV12-3/TRBV12-4	CASSLGAETQYF	TGTGCCAGCAGTTTAGGTGCAGAGACCCAGTACTTC
TRBD1	TRBJ1-2	-	14	TRBV30	CAWGVDRGAYGYTF	TGTGCCTGGGGGGTGGACAGGGGCGCTTATGGCTACACCTTC
-	TRBJ2-7	-	16	TRBV18	CASSPPGGQMQGEQYF	TGTGCCAGCTCACCGCCGGGGGGACAGATGCAGGGCGAGCAGTACTTC
TRBD2	TRBJ2-2	-	17	TRBV5-6	CASSFRSSGTNTGELFF	TGTGCCAGCAGCTTCAGATCTAGCGGGACTAACACCGGGGAGCTGTTTTTT
-	TRBJ1-1	-	14	TRBV14	CASSQVGSLTEAFF	TGTGCCAGCAGCCAAGTGGGCAGCCTCACTGAAGCTTTCTTT
-	TRBJ1-5	-	14	TRBV27	CASSLNRAGQPQHF	TGTGCCAGCAGTTTAAATAGGGCGGGTCAGCCCCAGCATTTT
TRBD1	TRBJ1-2	-	16	TRBV11-2	CASSAGQGKSAYGYTF	TGTGCCAGCAGCGCGGGACAGGGGAAGTCAGCCTATGGCTACACCTTC
-	TRBJ2-1	-	12	TRBV5-5	CASSWGYNEQFF	TGTGCCAGCAGCTGGGGCTACAATGAGCAGTTCTTC
-	TRBJ2-7	few	13	TRBV5-1	CASSLGQATKQYF	TGCGCCAGCAGCTTGGGACAGGCCACAAAGCAGTACTTC
-	TRBJ2-3	-	13	TRBV3-1/TRBV3-2	CASSRDSTDTQYF	TGTGCCAGCAGCCGGGACTCCACAGATACGCAGTATTTT
-	TRBJ2-7	-	13	TRBV2	CASSETGLYEQYF	TGTGCCAGCAGTGAAACAGGGCTCTACGAGCAGTACTTC
-	TRBJ1-6	-	12	TRBV27	CASSPPNSPLHF	TGTGCCAGCAGTCCCCCTAATTCACCCCTCCACTTT
TRBD2	TRBJ2-1	once	16	TRBV25-1	CASSELSSGGDNEQFF	TGTGCCAGCAGTGAATTATCTAGCGGAGGGGACAATGAGCAGTTCTTC
-	TRBJ1-6	-	15	TRBV3-1/TRBV3-2	CASSQRRQGNSPLHF	TGTGCCAGCAGCCAAAGGAGGCAGGGCAATTCACCCCTCCACTTT
-	TRBJ2-7	-	14	TRBV1	CTSGACDRAYEQYF	TGCACCAGCGGCGCTTGTGACAGGGCCTACGAGCAGTACTTC
-	TRBJ2-2	once	13	TRBV28	CASSPQQTGELFF	TGTGCCAGCAGTCCACAGCAGACCGGGGAGCTGTTTTTT
-	TRBJ1-2	-	14	TRBV3-1/TRBV3-2	CASTNARDNYGYTF	TGTGCCAGCACGAATGCCAGGGACAACTATGGCTACACCTTC
-	TRBJ1-1	-	15	TRBV6-5	CASSSTGRSTTEAFF	TGTGCCAGCAGTTCCACAGGGCGGTCGACCACTGAAGCTTTCTTT
-	TRBJ1-5	few	12	TRBV5-6	CASSSRGQPQHF	TGTGCCAGCAGCTCCAGGGGACAGCCCCAGCATTTT
-	TRBJ1-2	-	13	TRBV6-1	CASSEGGRDGYTF	TGTGCCAGCAGTGAAGGGGGTAGGGATGGCTACACCTTC
-	TRBJ1-2	-	11	TRBV9	CASSGASGRTF	TGTGCCAGCAGCGGCGCCTCGGGGAGGACCTTC
-	TRBJ1-5	-	11	TRBV28	CASSSLQPQHF	TGTGCCAGCAGCTCCCTGCAGCCCCAGCATTTT
-	TRBJ1-1	-	13	TRBV30	CAWSFAGVTEAFF	TGTGCCTGGAGTTTTGCGGGAGTCACTGAAGCTTTCTTT
-	TRBJ2-3	-	11	TRBV12-3/TRBV12-4	CASSFTDTQYF	TGTGCCAGCAGTTTCACAGATACGCAGTATTTT
-	TRBJ1-6	few	14	TRBV6-5	CASSPDGGRSPLHF	TGTGCCAGCAGTCCTGATGGGGGTCGGTCACCCCTCCACTTT
-	TRBJ2-1	-	13	TRBV5-1	CASSRTGPNEQFF	TGCGCCAGCTCGCGGACGGGGCCCAATGAGCAGTTCTTC
-	TRBJ1-1	-	13	TRBV16	CASSQLTEVQAFF	TGTGCCAGCAGCCAGTTGACAGAAGTACAGGCTTTCTTT
-	TRBJ1-2	-	16	TRBV4-1	CASSQDGLGRRGGYTF	TGCGCCAGCAGCCAAGATGGTCTGGGGCGCAGAGGGGGCTACACCTTC
-	TRBJ2-2	-	14	TRBV6-6	CASSYSTGTGELFF	TGTGCCAGCAGTTACTCGACAGGCACCGGGGAGCTGTTTTTT
-	TRBJ2-3	-	15	TRBV5-6	CASSPRSPMRDTQYF	TGTGCCAGCAGCCCCCGGTCCCCTATGCGAGATACGCAGTATTTT
TRBD2	TRBJ2-1	-	15	TRBV2	CASRGTSGRVGEQFF	TGTGCCAGCAGGGGGACTAGCGGGAGAGTCGGTGAGCAGTTCTTC
-	TRBJ1-1	-	15	TRBV4-3	CASSQEPVMNTEAFF	TGCGCCAGCAGCCAAGAACCCGTTATGAACACTGAAGCTTTCTTT